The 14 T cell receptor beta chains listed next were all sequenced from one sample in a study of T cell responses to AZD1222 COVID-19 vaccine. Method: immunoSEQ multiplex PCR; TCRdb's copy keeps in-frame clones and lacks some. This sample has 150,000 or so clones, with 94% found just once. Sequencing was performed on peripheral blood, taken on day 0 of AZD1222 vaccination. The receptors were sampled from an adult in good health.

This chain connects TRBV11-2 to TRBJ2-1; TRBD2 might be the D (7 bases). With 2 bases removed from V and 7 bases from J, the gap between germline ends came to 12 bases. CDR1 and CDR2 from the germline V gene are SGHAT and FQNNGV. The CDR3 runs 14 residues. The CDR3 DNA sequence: TGTGCCAGCAGCTTACGCAGGGGAGGGAATGAGCAGTTCTTC. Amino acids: CASSLRRGGNEQFF.

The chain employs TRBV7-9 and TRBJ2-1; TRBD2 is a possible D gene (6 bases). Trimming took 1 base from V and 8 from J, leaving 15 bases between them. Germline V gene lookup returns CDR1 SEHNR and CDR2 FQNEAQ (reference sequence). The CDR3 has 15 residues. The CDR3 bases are TGTGCCAGCAGCTTAGGTCAGGGTCGGAGGGATGAGCAGTTCTTC. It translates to CASSLGQGRRDEQFF.

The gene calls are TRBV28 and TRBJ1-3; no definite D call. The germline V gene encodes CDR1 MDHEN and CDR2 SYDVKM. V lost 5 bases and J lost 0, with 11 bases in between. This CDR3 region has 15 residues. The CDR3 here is CASSPRTFSGNTIYF. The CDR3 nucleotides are TGTGCCAGCAGTCCTCGAACCTTCTCTGGAAACACCATATATTTT.

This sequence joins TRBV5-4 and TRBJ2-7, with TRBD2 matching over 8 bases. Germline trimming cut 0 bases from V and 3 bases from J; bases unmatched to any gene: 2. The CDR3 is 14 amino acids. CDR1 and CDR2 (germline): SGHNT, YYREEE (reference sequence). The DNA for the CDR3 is TGTGCCAGCAGCTTGGCCGGGAGGGACTACGAGCAGTACTTC. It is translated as CASSLAGRDYEQYF.

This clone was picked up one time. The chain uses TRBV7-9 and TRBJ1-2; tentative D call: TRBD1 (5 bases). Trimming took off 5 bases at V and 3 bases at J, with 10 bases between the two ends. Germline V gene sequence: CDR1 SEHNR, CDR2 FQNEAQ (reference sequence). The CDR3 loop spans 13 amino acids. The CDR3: CASSILTDYGYTF. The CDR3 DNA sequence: TGTGCCAGCAGCATACTGACAGACTATGGCTACACCTTC.

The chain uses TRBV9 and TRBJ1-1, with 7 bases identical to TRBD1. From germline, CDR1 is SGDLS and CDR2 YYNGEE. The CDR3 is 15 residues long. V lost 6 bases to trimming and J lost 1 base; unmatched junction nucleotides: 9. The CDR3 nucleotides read TGTGCCAGCAACCTACAGGGGTCCGGGAACACTGAAGCTTTCTTT. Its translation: CASNLQGSGNTEAFF.

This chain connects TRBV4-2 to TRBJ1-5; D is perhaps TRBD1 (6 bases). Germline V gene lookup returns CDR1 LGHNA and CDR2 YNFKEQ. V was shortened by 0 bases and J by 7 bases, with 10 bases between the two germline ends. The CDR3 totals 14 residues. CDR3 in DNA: TGTGCCAGCAGCCAAGATGAGGGGGTCCAGCCCCAGCATTTT. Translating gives CASSQDEGVQPQHF.

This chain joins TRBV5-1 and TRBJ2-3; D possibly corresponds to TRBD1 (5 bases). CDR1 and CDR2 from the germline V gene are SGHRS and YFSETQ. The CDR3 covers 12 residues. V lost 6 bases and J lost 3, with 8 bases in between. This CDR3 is CASKAGTDTQYF. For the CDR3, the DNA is TGCGCCAGCAAGGCAGGGACAGATACGCAGTATTTT.

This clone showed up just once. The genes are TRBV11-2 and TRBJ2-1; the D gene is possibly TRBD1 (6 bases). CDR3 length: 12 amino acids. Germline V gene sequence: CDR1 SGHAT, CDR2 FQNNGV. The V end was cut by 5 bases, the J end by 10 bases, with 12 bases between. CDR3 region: CASSHGTPEQFF. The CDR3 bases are TGTGCCAGCAGCCACGGGACACCGGAGCAGTTCTTC.

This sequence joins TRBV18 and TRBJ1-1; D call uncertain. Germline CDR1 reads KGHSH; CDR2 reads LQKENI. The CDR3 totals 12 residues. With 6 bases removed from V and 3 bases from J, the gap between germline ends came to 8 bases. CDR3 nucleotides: TGTGCCAGCTCGCGTGGGGACACTGAAGCTTTCTTT. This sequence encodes CASSRGDTEAFF.

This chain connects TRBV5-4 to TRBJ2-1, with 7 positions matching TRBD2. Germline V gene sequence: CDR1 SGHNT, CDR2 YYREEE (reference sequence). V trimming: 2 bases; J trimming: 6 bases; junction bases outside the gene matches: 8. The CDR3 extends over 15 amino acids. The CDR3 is CASSFGGRATNEQFF. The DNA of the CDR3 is TGTGCCAGCAGCTTTGGTGGGAGGGCAACCAATGAGCAGTTCTTC.

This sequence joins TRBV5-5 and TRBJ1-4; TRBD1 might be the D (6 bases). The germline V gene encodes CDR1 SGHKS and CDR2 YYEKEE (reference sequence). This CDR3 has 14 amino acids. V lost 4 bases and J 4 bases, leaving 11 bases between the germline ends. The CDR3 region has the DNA TGTGCCAGCAGCGTCGGCAGGGGTAATGAAAAACTGTTTTTT. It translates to CASSVGRGNEKLFF.

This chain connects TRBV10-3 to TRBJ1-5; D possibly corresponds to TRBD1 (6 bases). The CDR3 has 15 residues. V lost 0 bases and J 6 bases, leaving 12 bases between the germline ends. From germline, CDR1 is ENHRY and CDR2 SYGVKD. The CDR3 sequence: CAISESEGEGQPQHF. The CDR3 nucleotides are TGTGCCATCAGTGAGTCGGAGGGGGAAGGTCAGCCCCAGCATTTT.

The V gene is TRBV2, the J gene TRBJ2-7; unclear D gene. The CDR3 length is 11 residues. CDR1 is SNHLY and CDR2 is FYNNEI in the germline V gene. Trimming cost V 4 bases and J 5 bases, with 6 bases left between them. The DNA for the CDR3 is TGTGCCAGCAGTGTTGGGGACGAGCAGTACTTC. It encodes CASSVGDEQYF.